This TCR beta chain was recovered during a study of blood T cell repertoires in COVID-19 (dated by TCRdb to the early 2020s). Regarding the study in general: The collaborator samples originated in the United States, Italy and Spain and spanned the acute and convalescent phases of COVID-19. The material from the prospective study consisted of cDNA or gDNA derived from T cells, B-cell-depleted T cells, or PBMCs. Deeply sampled blood TCRbeta repertoires from subjects exposed to, actively infected with, or recovered from COVID-19 were included in the dataset. The repertoires were made available in a free public database intended to serve as a resource for research on the immune response to SARS-CoV-2. The samples were drawn from two sources: the first 160 participants of the ongoing ImmuneRACE study, and 1,254 subjects contributed by 6 global collaborators. The sample metadata nearly always contained a de-identified subject ID, COVID-19 status, age in years and sex. HLA class I and class II types, where available, came from metadata supplied by the sample provider rather than from assay-based typing. Overall study results and their limits: The quantity of clinical and demographic metadata differed by source and by participant and was supplied without curation.

TCRbeta CDR3 regions were amplified from genomic DNA using the immunoSEQ Assay, a bias-controlled multiplex PCR. Per the authors' processing: The number of nucleated cells in each sample was estimated by amplification of reference gene primers within the assay. To quantify the absolute abundance of each unique TCRbeta CDR3 rearrangement, sequence reads were collapsed and filtered. For each sample, productive Simpson clonality was calculated as the square root of Simpson's diversity index across productive rearrangements. TCRdb stores this immuneACCESS table with in-frame sequences only. Part of the clones is absent; in the studies checked, under half of the shortfall reflects unresolved V genes, and no reason is known for the rest. The D gene and trimming were derived from the DNA, and the V and J assignments and clone size from that table. This sample lists roughly 290,000 clones; about nine tenths were detected once. 1.5% to 2% of the sample is in the top ten clones.

With regard to this clone: The antigen it recognizes is unknown. Nothing much larger sits one base from this clone, and base qualities are not available.

Enrolling through a virtual design, the prospective study's participants ranged in age from roughly 18 to 95 years and lived across 20 to 25 United States geographic areas. To assign participants to cohorts, the prospective study relied on clinical history that participants themselves reported in a screening survey and a study questionnaire. Recovered participants in ImmuneRACE Cohort 3 were defined as having two consecutive negative NP/OP PCR tests, clearance from a healthcare professional, or resolution of symptoms. Mobile phlebotomists in the prospective study collected whole blood, serum and a nasopharyngeal or oropharyngeal swab from every participant. Over a roughly two-month period, participants in the prospective study had the option of providing additional blood draws and questionnaires. Before DNA extraction, blood samples from the prospective study were shipped at room temperature or frozen.

The sequence came from a woman aged 40 to 50 who had recovered from COVID-19. Sequenced input: PBMCs or T cells enriched from blood (not recorded which).

The bases are TGTGCCAGCATCAATCGGGGGGGAGAGACCCAGTACTTC. This sequence encodes CASINRGGETQYF. The rearranged chain carries TRBV7-9 and TRBJ2-5, with 8 bases in between that match TRBD2. Looking up the germline V gene (reference sequence) yields CDR1 SEHNR and CDR2 FQNEAQ. V is trimmed back by 7 bases and J by 4 bases, and the junction contains 5 bases that no gene match accounts for. From cysteine to phenylalanine, the CDR3 is 13 amino acids long. Only the CDR3 part of the read is kept: 39 bases, read in frame from the first base.